This T cell receptor (beta chain) was sequenced during a study of lymphopenia after photon versus proton radiotherapy. The study, taken as a whole, reports: A bigger post-nadir fall in TCR diversity correlated inversely with survival time in deceased patients. Under photons, naive T cells and diversity fell while effector/memory populations rose. Only patients who died were analyzed for survival; proton advantage is unproven. After the lymphocyte nadir, photon-treated repertoires showed oligoclonal expansion, especially of CD8+ Temra cells.

Method: immunoSEQ multiplex PCR; TCRdb's copy keeps in-frame clones and lacks some. The data hold about 53,000 clones, with approximately 82% observed a single time. Worth noting for this clone: The antigen is not known.

Trimming cost V 7 bases and J 5 bases, with 5 bases left between them. This CDR3 has 10 residues. Per germline, CDR1 SGHVS and CDR2 FNYEAQ. The material was peripheral blood, obtained from a patient treated with photon-based radiotherapy. This clonotype originated in a man aged 45-60 years with gastric cancer. The chain joins TRBV7-6 to TRBJ2-5; D is uncertain. In nucleotides, the CDR3 is TGTGCCAGCAATGGGGAGACCCAGTACTTC. This encodes CASNGETQYF.